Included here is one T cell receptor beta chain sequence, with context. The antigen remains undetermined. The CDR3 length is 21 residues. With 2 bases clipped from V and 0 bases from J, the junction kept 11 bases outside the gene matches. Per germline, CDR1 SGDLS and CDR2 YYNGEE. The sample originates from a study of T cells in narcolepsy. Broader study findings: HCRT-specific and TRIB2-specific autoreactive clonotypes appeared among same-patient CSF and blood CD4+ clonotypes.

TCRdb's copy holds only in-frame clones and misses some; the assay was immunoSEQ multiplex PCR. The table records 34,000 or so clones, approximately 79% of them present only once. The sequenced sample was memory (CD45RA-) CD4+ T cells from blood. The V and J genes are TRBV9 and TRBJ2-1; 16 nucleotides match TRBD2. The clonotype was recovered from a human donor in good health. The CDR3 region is CASSVEGTSGRGPSSYNEQFF. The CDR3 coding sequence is TGTGCCAGCAGCGTCGAAGGGACTAGCGGGAGGGGTCCGAGCTCCTACAATGAGCAGTTCTTC.